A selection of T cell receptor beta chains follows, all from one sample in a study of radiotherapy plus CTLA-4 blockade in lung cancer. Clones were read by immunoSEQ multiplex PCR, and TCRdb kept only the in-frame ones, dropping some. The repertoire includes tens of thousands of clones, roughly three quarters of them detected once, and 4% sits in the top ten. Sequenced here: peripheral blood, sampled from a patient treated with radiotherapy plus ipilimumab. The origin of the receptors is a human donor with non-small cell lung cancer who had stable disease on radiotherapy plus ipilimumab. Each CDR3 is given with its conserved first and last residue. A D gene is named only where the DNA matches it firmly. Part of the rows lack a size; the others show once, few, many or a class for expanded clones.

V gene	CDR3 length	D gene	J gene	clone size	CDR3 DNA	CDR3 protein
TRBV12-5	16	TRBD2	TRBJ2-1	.	TGTGCTAGTGGTTCTCCCGCGGGAGATCACTACAATGAGCAGTTCTTC	CASGSPAGDHYNEQFF
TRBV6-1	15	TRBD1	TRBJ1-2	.	TGTGCCAGCAGTGACGGACAGGTCACTAACTATGGCTACACCTTC	CASSDGQVTNYGYTF
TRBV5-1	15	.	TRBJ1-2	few	TGCGCCAGCAGCAAGGGACGAGGACCTGAGTTTGGCTACACCTTC	CASSKGRGPEFGYTF
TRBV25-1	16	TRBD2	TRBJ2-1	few	TGTGCCAGCAGTGATGGGGGACTAGCGCTGTACAATGAGCAGTTCTTC	CASSDGGLALYNEQFF
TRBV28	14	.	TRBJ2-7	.	TGTGCCAGCAGCCGACAAGTTCTTAACTACGAGCAGTACTTC	CASSRQVLNYEQYF
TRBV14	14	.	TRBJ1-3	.	TGTGCCAGCAGCCAAGAGGGCGGAAGAACCACCATATATTTT	CASSQEGGRTTIYF
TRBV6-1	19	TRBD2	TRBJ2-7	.	TGTGCCAGCAGTGAGCAAAGACTAGCGGGAGCGGGAAGAAGGAACGAGCAGTACTTC	CASSEQRLAGAGRRNEQYF
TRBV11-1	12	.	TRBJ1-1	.	TGTGCCAGCAGCATCAGGGGAACTGAAGCTTTCTTT	CASSIRGTEAFF
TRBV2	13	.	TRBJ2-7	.	TGTGCCAGCGAGGACGGGCAAACCTACGAGCAGTACTTC	CASEDGQTYEQYF
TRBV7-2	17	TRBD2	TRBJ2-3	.	TGTGCCAGCAGCTTAGCGGCTAGCGGGGGGGTCCGGGATACGCAGTATTTT	CASSLAASGGVRDTQYF
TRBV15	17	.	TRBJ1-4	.	TGTGCCACCAGCAGCGGTTTTTTAGGCAGGGGAAGTGAAAAACTGTTTTTT	CATSSGFLGRGSEKLFF
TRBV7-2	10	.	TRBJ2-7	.	TGTGCAAGAGCTACCTACGAGCAGTACTTC	CARATYEQYF
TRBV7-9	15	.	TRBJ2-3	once	TGTGCCAGCAGCTTAGCCTCCCCTCCGACAGATACGCAGTATTTT	CASSLASPPTDTQYF
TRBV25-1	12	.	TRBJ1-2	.	TGTGCCAGCAGTGACCGGTCGGGCGGCTACACCTTC	CASSDRSGGYTF
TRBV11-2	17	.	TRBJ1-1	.	TGTGCCAGCAGCTTAGATCGCGTCAGGGGAATGAACACTGAAGCTTTCTTT	CASSLDRVRGMNTEAFF
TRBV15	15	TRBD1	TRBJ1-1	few	TGTGCCACCAGCTCGAAGACAGGGGGGAACACTGAAGCTTTCTTT	CATSSKTGGNTEAFF
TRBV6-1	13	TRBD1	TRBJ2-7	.	TGTGCCAGCAACCAGGGGGCGTACTACGAGCAGTACTTC	CASNQGAYYEQYF
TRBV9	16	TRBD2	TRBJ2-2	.	TGTGCCAGCAGCGTAGATTTAGCGGGGGAGGCCGGGGAGCTGTTTTTT	CASSVDLAGEAGELFF
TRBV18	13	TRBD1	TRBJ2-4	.	TGTGCCAGCTCGACAGGGGTGGAAAACATTCAGTACTTC	CASSTGVENIQYF
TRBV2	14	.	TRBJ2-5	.	TGTGCCAGCAGTGAAAACAGGGGAGGAGAGACCCAGTACTTC	CASSENRGGETQYF
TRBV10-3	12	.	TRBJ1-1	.	TGTGCCATCAGTCCCTTAGGGGGAGAAGCTTTCTTT	CAISPLGGEAFF
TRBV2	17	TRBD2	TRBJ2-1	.	TGTGCCAGCAGTGAAGCGCTTAGGACTAGCGGGAGTAATGAGCAGTTCTTC	CASSEALRTSGSNEQFF
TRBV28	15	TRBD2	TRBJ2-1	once	TGTGCCAGCAGTCCCCCGGCTGGCGGGAGGGCCGGGCAGTTCTTC	CASSPPAGGRAGQFF
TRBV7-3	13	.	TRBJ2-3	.	TGTGCCAGCAGCTTAAACTTAGCAGATACGCAGTATTTT	CASSLNLADTQYF
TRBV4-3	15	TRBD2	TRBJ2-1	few	TGCGCCAGCAGCCAAAGTCTAGCGGGAGGAAATGAGCAGTTCTTC	CASSQSLAGGNEQFF
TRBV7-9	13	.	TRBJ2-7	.	TGTGCCAGCGAGGGGGGGAGCTCCTACGAGCAGTACTTC	CASEGGSSYEQYF
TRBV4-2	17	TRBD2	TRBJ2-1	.	TGTGCCAGCAGCCAAGGGGGTAGCGGGAGGGCCCACAATGAGCAGTTCTTC	CASSQGGSGRAHNEQFF
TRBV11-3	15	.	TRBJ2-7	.	TGTGCCAGCAGCTCTGGGGGGCGAGTTTCCTACGAGCAGTACTTC	CASSSGGRVSYEQYF
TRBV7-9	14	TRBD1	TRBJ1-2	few	TGTGCCAGCAGCCCAGGGGGGACCAACTATGGCTACACCTTC	CASSPGGTNYGYTF
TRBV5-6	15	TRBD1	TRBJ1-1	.	TGTGCCAGCAGCCTCCGGGACAGATTGAACACTGAAGCTTTCTTT	CASSLRDRLNTEAFF
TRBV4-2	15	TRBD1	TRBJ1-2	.	TGTGCCAGCAGCCAAGACTTTGACAGGGACTATGGCTACACCTTC	CASSQDFDRDYGYTF
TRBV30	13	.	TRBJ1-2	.	TGTGCCTGGAGTTTGGGCATAAACTATGGCTACACCTTC	CAWSLGINYGYTF
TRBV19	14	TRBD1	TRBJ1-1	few	TGTGCCAGTAGTGCGCCGGACAGGGGAACTGAAGCTTTCTTT	CASSAPDRGTEAFF
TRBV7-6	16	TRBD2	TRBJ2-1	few	TGTGCCAGCAGCTTAGCGTCAGCGGGAGGGCCGGGAGAGCAGTTCTTC	CASSLASAGGPGEQFF
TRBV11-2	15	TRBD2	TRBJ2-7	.	TGTACCAGCAGCACTAGCGGGAGTATATACGACGAGCAGTACTTC	CTSSTSGSIYDEQYF
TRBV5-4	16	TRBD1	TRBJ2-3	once	TGTGCCAGCAGCTTGGACAGGGGTTGGGGCACAGATACGCAGTATTTT	CASSLDRGWGTDTQYF
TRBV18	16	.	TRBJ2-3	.	TGTGCCAGCCTTACGAGGGTGGGCGCTAGCACAGATACGCAGTATTTT	CASLTRVGASTDTQYF
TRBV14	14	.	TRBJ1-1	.	TGTGCCAGCAGCCGCCGGGGAGGGGTTACCGAAGCTTTCTTT	CASSRRGGVTEAFF
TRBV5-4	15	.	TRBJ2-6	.	TGTGCCAGCAGCAGAACGACCTCTGGGGCCAACGTCCTGACTTTC	CASSRTTSGANVLTF
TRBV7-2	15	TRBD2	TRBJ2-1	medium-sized	TGTGCCAGCAGCCCAGCGGGAGTAGCCTACAATGAGCAGTTCTTC	CASSPAGVAYNEQFF
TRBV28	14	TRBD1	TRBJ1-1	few	TGTGCCAGCAGTTCAGGGGGCGGACACACTGAAGCTTTCTTT	CASSSGGGHTEAFF
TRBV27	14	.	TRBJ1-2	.	TGTGCCAGCAGACCGGTCGGCGGGGATGGTGGCTACACCTTC	CASRPVGGDGGYTF
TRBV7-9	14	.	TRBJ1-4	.	TGTGCCAGCAGCTTTTGGGCAACTAATGAAAAACTGTTTTTT	CASSFWATNEKLFF
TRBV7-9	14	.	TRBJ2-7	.	TGTGCCAGCAGCTTCGGGGGCCCCGTAGACGAGCAGTACTTC	CASSFGGPVDEQYF
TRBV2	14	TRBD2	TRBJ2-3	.	TGTGCCAGCATTCCTAGCGGGAGCCCAGATACGCAGTATTTT	CASIPSGSPDTQYF
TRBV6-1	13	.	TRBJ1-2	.	TGTGCCAGCAGTGACCGGATTAACTATGGCTACACCTTC	CASSDRINYGYTF
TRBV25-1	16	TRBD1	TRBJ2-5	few	TGTGCCAGCAGTGATCACCTCGGGACAGTAGCAGAGACCCAGTACTTC	CASSDHLGTVAETQYF
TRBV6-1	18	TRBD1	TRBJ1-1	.	TGTGCCAGCAGTGAAGCCCTTGCAGGGGGCGCCCCGGACACTGAAGCTTTCTTT	CASSEALAGGAPDTEAFF
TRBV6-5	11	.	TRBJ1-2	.	TGTGCCGTTCGAATGGGGGGCGGCTACACCTTC	CAVRMGGGYTF
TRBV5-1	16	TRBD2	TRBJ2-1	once	TGCGCCAGCAGCTTGGAGACGGGAGGGTCCTACAATGAGCAGTTCTTC	CASSLETGGSYNEQFF
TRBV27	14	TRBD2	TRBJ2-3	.	TGTGCCAGCAGTTACAGCGGGAGCCCAGATACGCAGTATTTT	CASSYSGSPDTQYF
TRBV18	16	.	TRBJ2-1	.	TGTGCCAGCTCACCCCCCGGTGGGAGCGGATACAATGAGCAGTTCTTC	CASSPPGGSGYNEQFF
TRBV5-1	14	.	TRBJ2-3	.	TGCGCCAGCAGCCCGGGCAGGGGTGCAGATACGCAGTATTTT	CASSPGRGADTQYF
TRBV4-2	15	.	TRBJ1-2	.	TGTGCCAGCAGCCAAGCCCCCGGCAGTCTAGACGGCTACACCTTC	CASSQAPGSLDGYTF
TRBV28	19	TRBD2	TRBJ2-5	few	TGTGCCAGCAGTTCTTATAGCGGGAGGGCCAGGGGATTAGGAGAGACCCAGTACTTC	CASSSYSGRARGLGETQYF